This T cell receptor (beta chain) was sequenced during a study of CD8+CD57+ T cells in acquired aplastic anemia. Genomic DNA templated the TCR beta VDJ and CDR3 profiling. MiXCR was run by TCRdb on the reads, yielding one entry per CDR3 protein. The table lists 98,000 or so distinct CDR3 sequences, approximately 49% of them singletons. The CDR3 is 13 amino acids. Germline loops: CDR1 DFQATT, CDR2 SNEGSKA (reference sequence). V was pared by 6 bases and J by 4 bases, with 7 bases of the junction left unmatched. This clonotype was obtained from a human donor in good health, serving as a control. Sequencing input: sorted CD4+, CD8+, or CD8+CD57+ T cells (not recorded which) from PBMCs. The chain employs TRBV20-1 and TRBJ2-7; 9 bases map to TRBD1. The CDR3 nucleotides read TGCAGTGCGACGGGACAGGGCTTTTACGAGCAGTACTTC. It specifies CSATGQGFYEQYF.